Given below is one T cell receptor (beta chain) in context. What it binds is not known. TCRdb keeps only in-frame clones here, not all; method: immunoSEQ multiplex PCR. The sample shows 350,000 to 500,000 clones, roughly 87% of them seen only once. These data belong to a study of Ad26.COV2.S vaccination and SARS-CoV-2 variants. As for the study in general: Each vaccinee took Ad26.COV2.S intramuscularly, once or twice 56 days apart.

Treatment here: roughly 20 received Ad26.COV2.S at low or high dose, single or two shots; 5 received placebo; per-sample allocation not given. The investigators took samples on day 63 after the first vaccine or placebo injection. Study-wide findings and caveats: Vaccinated and placebo-treated recipients had similar non-spike TCR breadth. Breadth, reportedly substantial, characterized the spike-specific CD8+ and CD4+ T cell responses after vaccination.

The sequence was collected from a person aged 18 to 59 who received the Ad26.COV2.S COVID-19 vaccine or a placebo. This material consisted of peripheral blood, taken in a trial of Ad26.COV2.S vaccine versus placebo.

As DNA, the CDR3 is TGTGCCAGCAGCCTTATGGGAACTGGGGCCAACGTCCTGACTTTC. It is translated as CASSLMGTGANVLTF. The chain combines TRBV3-1 (or the pseudogene TRBV3-2) with TRBJ2-6; D is uncertain. CDR3 size: 15 residues. V lost 4 bases and J 2 bases, leaving 9 bases between the germline ends. Germline V lookup: CDR1 LGHDT, CDR2 YNNKEL (reference sequence).